This TCR beta chain was recorded in a study of T cell repertoires in cytomegalovirus infection. Study context: Public TCR beta signature analysis indicated the presence of both CMV infection and matching HLA type.

TCRdb reprocessed the reads via MiXCR and lists one record per CDR3 protein. This sample carries about 140,000 distinct CDR3 sequences, 6.5% of them seen once, and the ten largest clones take approximately 19%. The CDR3 runs to 15 residues. Germline V gene sequence: CDR1 KGHSH, CDR2 LQKENI. The germline V and J ends were trimmed by 8 bases and 0 bases, with 15 bases remaining between them. Ten or more counts support this clonotype. Its antigen is as yet unknown. Findings and limits, study-wide: Of the TCR beta families, the public ones yielded a cumulative frequency that identified carriers of CMV plus the relevant HLA. The ex vivo response was dominated by HLA-C-restricted CMV-specific TCR beta clonotypes.

The TCR was taken from a human donor in good health (CMV status not recorded). Some clones in this sample may be carry-over from other donors' samples. The V and J genes are TRBV18 and TRBJ2-3; possibly TRBD1 for D (6 bases). Sequences were obtained from PBMCs. The CDR3 DNA reads as TGTGCCAGCCAGGGGAGACCAACTAGCACAGATACGCAGTATTTT. It specifies CASQGRPTSTDTQYF.